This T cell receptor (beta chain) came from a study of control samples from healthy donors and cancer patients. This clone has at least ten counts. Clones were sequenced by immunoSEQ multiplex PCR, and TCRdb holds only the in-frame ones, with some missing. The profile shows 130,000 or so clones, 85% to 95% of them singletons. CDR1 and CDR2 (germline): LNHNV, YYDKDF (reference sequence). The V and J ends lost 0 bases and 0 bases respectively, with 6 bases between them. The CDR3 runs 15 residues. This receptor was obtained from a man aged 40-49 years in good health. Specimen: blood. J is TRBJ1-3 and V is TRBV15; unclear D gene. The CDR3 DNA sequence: TGTGCCACCAGCAGAGATTGGCGCTCTGGAAACACCATATATTTT. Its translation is CATSRDWRSGNTIYF.